One T cell receptor (beta chain) is described in this entry. The clone's antigen remains unknown. No base quality values were provided; no much bigger clone lies one nucleotide off. This sample is drawn from a study of blood T cell repertoires in COVID-19 (dated by TCRdb to about 2020). For the study in its entirety: Collaborator samples came from the United States, Italy and Spain and covered acute and convalescent phases of COVID-19. The material from the prospective study consisted of cDNA or gDNA derived from T cells, B-cell-depleted T cells, or PBMCs. Deeply sampled blood TCRbeta repertoires from subjects exposed to, actively infected with, or recovered from COVID-19 were included in the dataset. A freely available public database, intended as a resource for researchers studying the immune response to SARS-CoV-2, is where the repertoires were released. The samples were drawn from two sources: the first 160 participants of the ongoing ImmuneRACE study, and 1,200 or so subjects contributed by 6 global collaborators. A de-identified subject ID, COVID-19 status, age in years and sex were almost always included in the sample metadata. Where available, HLA class I and class II types were obtained from metadata supplied by the sample provider rather than from assay-based typing. Points the paper makes about the study in general: The quantity of clinical and demographic metadata differed by source and by participant and was supplied without curation.

Samples from volunteer blood donors who had recovered from COVID-19 were contributed by a second Seattle source. Whole blood was collected in K2EDTA tubes by collaborating institutions according to the institutions' own protocols. For TCRbeta analysis, collaborators shipped samples in one of three forms: frozen whole blood, isolated PBMCs, or DNA extracted from either of those sample types. The immunoSEQ Assay, a bias-controlled multiplex PCR, was used to amplify TCRbeta CDR3 regions from genomic DNA. On the authors' methods: The number of nucleated cells in each sample was estimated by amplification of reference gene primers within the assay. Sequence reads were collapsed and filtered to measure the absolute abundance of every unique TCRbeta CDR3 rearrangement. Productive Simpson clonality was computed per sample as the square root of Simpson's diversity index over productive rearrangements. As stored in TCRdb, this immuneACCESS dataset retains in-frame rearrangements with V and J assigned. A fraction of the clones does not appear; measured against another copy, unresolved V genes explain less than half of the discrepancy, and the remainder lacks a known reason. V, J and clone size were drawn from that table, and D and trimming were deduced from the DNA. This sample lists a few hundred thousand clones; around 81% were detected once. The ten largest make up 1.9% of the sample.

Taken from cysteine to phenylalanine, the CDR3 has 16 residues. CDR3 DNA only is kept here, 48 bases in frame from base 1. Based on the germline V gene, the CDR1 and CDR2 sequences are LGHNA and YNFKEQ. Compared with germline, V lacks 4 bases and J lacks 8 bases; bases without a gene match: 14. The sequenced sample consisted of peripheral blood. The clonotype comes from a man between 25 and 39 years old who had recovered from COVID-19. This sequence uses TRBV4-2 and TRBJ2-1, and 7 junctional nucleotides match TRBD2. CDR3 reads: CASSRDGGAGTDEQFF. The nucleotides read TGTGCCAGCAGCCGCGACGGAGGAGCGGGGACGGATGAGCAGTTCTTC.